In its sample, the clone carrying this T cell receptor beta chain was seen once. Its matching antigen is unknown. These data originate in a study of OX40 agonist ivuxolimab in advanced cancers. The V gene's germline CDR1 is SGHTA and CDR2 FQGTGA. V shed 5 bases and J shed 0 bases, with 13 bases lying between them. This CDR3 has 16 amino acids. Study-wide points: At 0.1 to 3.0 mg/kg and by week 6, CD4+ and CD8+ T cells in the blood had expanded clonally.

Generated by immunoSEQ multiplex PCR, the TCRdb table keeps only in-frame clones and is missing some. The sample holds some 73,000 clones, over 80% seen once. The source material was CD4+ or CD8+ T cells sorted from blood, sampled in a trial of the OX40 agonist ivuxolimab. The genes are TRBV7-3 and TRBJ2-2; tentatively, D is TRBD2 (6 bases). This sequence originates from an adult with an advanced solid tumor such as melanoma, head and neck, liver or kidney cancer. CDR3 residues: CASSLNPGANTGELFF. The CDR3 DNA follows: TGTGCCAGCAGCCTCAACCCGGGAGCGAACACCGGGGAGCTGTTTTTT.